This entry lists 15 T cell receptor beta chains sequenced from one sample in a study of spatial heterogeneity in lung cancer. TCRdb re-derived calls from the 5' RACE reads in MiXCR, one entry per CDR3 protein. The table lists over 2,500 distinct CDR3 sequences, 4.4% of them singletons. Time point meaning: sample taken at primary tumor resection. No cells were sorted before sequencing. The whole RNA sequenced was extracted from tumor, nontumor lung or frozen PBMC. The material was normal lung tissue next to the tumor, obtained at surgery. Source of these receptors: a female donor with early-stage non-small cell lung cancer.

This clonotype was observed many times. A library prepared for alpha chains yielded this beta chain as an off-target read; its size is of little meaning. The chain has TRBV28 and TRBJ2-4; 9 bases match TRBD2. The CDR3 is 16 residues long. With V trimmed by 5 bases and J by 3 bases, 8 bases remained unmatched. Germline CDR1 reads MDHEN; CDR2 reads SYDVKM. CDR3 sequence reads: CASSPLGAGGKNIQYF. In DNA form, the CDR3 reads TGTGCCAGCAGTCCTCTAGGAGCGGGAGGCAAAAACATTCAGTACTTC.

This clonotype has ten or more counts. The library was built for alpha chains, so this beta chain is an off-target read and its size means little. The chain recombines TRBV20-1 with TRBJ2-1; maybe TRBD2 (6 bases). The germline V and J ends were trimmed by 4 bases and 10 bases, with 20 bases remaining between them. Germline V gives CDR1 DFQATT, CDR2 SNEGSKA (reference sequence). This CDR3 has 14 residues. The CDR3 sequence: CSATHWRDLREQFF. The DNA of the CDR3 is TGCAGTGCTACTCATTGGAGGGATTTACGGGAGCAGTTCTTC.

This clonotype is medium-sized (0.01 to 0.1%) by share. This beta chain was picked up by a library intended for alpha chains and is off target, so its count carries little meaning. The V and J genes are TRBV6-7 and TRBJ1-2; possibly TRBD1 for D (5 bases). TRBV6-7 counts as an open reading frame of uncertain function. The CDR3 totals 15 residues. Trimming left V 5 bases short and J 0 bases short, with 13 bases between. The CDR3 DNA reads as TGTGCCAGCAGTCCCTGGGGGATAGCTAACTATGGCTACACCTTC. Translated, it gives CASSPWGIANYGYTF.

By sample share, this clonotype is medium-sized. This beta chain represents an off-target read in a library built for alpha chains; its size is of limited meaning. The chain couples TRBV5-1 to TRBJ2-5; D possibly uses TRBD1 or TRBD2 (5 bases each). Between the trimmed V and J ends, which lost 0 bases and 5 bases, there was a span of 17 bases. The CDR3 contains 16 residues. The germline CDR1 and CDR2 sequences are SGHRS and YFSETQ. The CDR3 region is CASSLVGTDSSETQYF. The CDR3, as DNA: TGCGCCAGCAGCTTGGTGGGGACGGACTCTTCTGAGACCCAGTACTTC.

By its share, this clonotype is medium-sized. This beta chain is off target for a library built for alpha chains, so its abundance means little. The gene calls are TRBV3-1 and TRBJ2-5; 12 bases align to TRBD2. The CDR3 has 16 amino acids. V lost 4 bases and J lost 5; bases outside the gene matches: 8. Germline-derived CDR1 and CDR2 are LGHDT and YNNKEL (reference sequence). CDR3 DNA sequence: TGTGCCAGCAGCCCGCTAGCGGGAGGGAGAGGGGAGACCCAGTACTTC. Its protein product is CASSPLAGGRGETQYF.

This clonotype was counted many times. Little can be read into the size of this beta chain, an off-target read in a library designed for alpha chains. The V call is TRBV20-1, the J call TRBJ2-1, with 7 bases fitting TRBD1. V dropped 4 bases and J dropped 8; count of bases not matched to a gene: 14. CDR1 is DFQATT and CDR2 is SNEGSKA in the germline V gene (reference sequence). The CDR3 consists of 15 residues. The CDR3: CSATGIDEGADEQFF. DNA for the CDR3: TGCAGTGCTACAGGAATAGACGAGGGGGCCGATGAGCAGTTCTTC.

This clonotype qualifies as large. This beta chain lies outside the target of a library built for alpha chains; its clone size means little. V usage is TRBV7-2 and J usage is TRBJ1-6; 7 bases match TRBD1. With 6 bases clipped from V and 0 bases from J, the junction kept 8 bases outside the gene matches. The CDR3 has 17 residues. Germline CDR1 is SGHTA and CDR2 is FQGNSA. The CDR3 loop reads CASSRLGGDSYNSPLHF. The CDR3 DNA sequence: TGTGCCAGCAGTAGATTAGGGGGCGACTCCTATAATTCACCCCTCCACTTT.

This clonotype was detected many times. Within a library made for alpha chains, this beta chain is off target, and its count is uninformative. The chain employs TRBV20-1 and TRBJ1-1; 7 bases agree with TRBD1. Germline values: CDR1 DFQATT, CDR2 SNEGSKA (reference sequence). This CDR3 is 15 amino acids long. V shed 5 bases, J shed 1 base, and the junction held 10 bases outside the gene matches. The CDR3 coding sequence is TGCAGTGCTCGACAGGGAGGGGCCCAGAACACTGAAGCTTTCTTT. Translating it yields CSARQGGAQNTEAFF.

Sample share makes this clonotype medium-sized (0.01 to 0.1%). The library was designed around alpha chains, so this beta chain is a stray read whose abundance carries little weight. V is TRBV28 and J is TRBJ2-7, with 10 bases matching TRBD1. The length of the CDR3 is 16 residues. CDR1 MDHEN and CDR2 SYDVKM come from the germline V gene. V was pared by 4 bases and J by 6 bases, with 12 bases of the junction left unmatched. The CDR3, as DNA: TGTGCCAGCAGTTCCTTAAGGGGACAGGGGACGGGCGAGCAGTACGTC. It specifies CASSSLRGQGTGEQYV.

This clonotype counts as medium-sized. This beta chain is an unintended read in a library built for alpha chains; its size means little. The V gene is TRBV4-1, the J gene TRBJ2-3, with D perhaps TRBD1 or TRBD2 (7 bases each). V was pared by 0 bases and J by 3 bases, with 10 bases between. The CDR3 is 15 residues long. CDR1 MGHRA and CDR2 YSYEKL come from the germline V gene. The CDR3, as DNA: TGCGCCAGCAGCCAAGACAGGGGGGGGACAGATACGCAGTATTTT. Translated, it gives CASSQDRGGTDTQYF.

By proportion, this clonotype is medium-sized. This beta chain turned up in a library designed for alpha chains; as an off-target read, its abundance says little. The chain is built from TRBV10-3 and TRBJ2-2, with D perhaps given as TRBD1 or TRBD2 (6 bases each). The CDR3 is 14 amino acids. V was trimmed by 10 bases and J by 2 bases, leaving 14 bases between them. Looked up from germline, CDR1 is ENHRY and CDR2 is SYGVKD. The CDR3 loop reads CATGGTTNTGELFF. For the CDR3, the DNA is TGTGCCACCGGCGGGACAACCAACACCGGGGAGCTGTTTTTT.

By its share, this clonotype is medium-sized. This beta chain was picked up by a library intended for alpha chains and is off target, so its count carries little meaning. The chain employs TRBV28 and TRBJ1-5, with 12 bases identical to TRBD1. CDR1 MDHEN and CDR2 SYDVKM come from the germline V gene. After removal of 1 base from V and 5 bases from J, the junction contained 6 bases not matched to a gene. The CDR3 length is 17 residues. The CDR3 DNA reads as TGTGCCAGCAGTTTATTCTTGGGACAGGGGGCATATCAGCCCCAGCATTTT. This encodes CASSLFLGQGAYQPQHF.

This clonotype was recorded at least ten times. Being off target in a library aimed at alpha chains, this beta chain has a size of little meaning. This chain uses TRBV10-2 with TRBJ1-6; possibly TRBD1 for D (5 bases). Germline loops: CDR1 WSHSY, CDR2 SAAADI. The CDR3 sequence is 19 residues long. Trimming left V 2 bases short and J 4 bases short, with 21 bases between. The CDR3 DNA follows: TGCGCCAGCAGTGAGGAACCCGGACACGTAGTTACTTATAATTCACCCCTCCACTTT. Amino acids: CASSEEPGHVVTYNSPLHF.

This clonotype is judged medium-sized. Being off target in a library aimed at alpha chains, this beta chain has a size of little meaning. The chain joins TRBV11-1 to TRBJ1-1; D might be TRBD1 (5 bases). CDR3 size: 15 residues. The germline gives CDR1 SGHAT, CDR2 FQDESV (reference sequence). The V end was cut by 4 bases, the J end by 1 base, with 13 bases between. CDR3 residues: CASSSPRTSNTEAFF. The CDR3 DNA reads TGTGCCAGCAGCTCCCCCCGGACATCGAACACTGAAGCTTTCTTT.

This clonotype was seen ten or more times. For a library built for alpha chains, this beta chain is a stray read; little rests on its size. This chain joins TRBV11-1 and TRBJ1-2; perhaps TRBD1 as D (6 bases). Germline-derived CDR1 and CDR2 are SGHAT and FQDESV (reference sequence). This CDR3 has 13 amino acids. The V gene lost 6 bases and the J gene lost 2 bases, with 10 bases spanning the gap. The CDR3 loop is CASRRGSNYGYTF. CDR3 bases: TGTGCCAGCAGGAGGGGGTCGAACTATGGCTACACCTTC.